Listed here are 2 T cell receptor beta chains from one sample, sequenced in a study of blood T cell repertoires in COVID-19. Libraries were prepared by immunoSEQ multiplex PCR; TCRdb keeps only in-frame clonotypes and omits some of them. Altogether under 150,000 clones are present, over 70% being singletons, with the ten largest covering roughly 2.5%. Sequenced sample: peripheral blood. The receptors were gathered from a man aged 50-60 years with active COVID-19.

Only a few counts were recorded for this clone. The CDR3 is CASSLQGAGTEAFF. In nucleotides, the CDR3 is TGTGCCAGCAGTCTACAGGGGGCGGGCACTGAAGCTTTCTTT. The chain joins TRBV6-6 to TRBJ1-1; 9 positions match TRBD1. CDR1 is MNHNY, CDR2 SVGAGI, per germline (reference sequence). V gave up 5 bases and J gave up 4 bases; unmatched junction bases: 5. The CDR3 has 14 amino acids.

V gene TRBV6-5 combines with J gene TRBJ1-6; the D is unclear. There are 15 residues in the CDR3. V was shortened by 2 bases and J by 3 bases, with 8 bases between the two germline ends. Germline assignment: CDR1 MNHEY and CDR2 SVGAGI. CDR3 nucleotide sequence: TGTGCCAGCAGTTACGAGGCGTTCTATAATTCACCCCTCCACTTT. Translation: CASSYEAFYNSPLHF.